This TCR beta chain came from a study of OX40 agonist ivuxolimab in advanced cancers. This clone was seen only a few times. Produced via immunoSEQ multiplex PCR; TCRdb's table is partial and in-frame only. The repertoire holds about 72,000 clones, with approximately 90% as singletons. After removal of 1 base from V and 5 bases from J, the junction contained 5 bases not matched to a gene. This CDR3 is 15 amino acids long. In germline, CDR1 is SGHRS, CDR2 YFSETQ. This chain connects TRBV5-1 to TRBJ2-2; 7 nucleotides align to TRBD2. The source is an adult with an advanced solid tumor such as melanoma, head and neck, liver or kidney cancer. The sequencing used CD4+ or CD8+ T cells sorted from blood, collected in a trial of the OX40 agonist ivuxolimab. CDR3 sequence (DNA): TGCGCCAGCAGCTTGAGTCTAGCGGAAACCGGGGAGCTGTTTTTT. This codes for CASSLSLAETGELFF.